This record covers a single TCR beta chain. These data are taken from a study of blood T cell repertoires in COVID-19. Study-wide context: Donors in the United States, Italy and Spain gave samples during acute or convalescent COVID-19.

As processed by the authors: By means of reference gene primer amplification, nucleated cell counts were estimated. The table came from immunoSEQ multiplex PCR; TCRdb's copy has only in-frame clones and leaves some out. V, J and clone size were drawn from that table, and D and trimming were deduced from the DNA. Found here are 100,000 to 140,000 clones, about 91% of them singletons; the top ten hold roughly 6.6%. Specimen: peripheral blood. The receptor's source is a man aged 50-60 years with active or convalescent COVID-19.

CDR3 loop: CASRDGRSETQYF. CDR3 in DNA: TGTGCCAGCAGGGACGGGAGGTCAGAGACCCAGTACTTC. V gene TRBV25-1 combines with J gene TRBJ2-5, with TRBD2 matching 7 bases. CDR1 and CDR2 from the germline V gene are MGHDK and SYGVNS. The length of the CDR3 is 13 residues. J gave up 4 bases and V 6 bases, and 5 bases lay outside the gene matches. Full variable domain (remainder filled in from reference TRBV25-1 and TRBJ2-5): EADIYQTPRYLVIGTGKKITLECSQTMGHDKMYWYQQDPGMELHLIHYSYGVNSTEKGDLSSESTVSRIRTEHFPLTLESARPSHTSQYLCASRDGRSETQYFGPGTRLLVL.